This record covers a single T cell receptor beta chain. Its cognate antigen is unknown. This CDR3 has 15 residues. Between the trimmed V and J ends, which lost 1 base and 4 bases, there was a span of 11 bases. Germline values: CDR1 ENHRY, CDR2 SYGVKD. These data come from a study of vaccination and CD4 T cells after COVID-19. Study-level background: Samples after vaccination came a median 72 days past dose two, ranging 14 to 241.

Study results and caveats: Convalescent patients displayed spike mono-reactivity in 304 of 307 vaccine-specific clones.

One entry per CDR3 protein, called by TCRdb with MiXCR from the PCR reads. This sample has some 28,000 distinct CDR3 sequences, with 45% to 60% found just once. Time point noted: late sampling 161 to 241 days after vaccination in a few convalescent patients. The sequences come from CD4+ T cells from blood, collected about 7 months after SARS-CoV-2 vaccination. This TCR was sampled from a human donor who had recovered from COVID-19. V gene TRBV10-3 combines with J gene TRBJ1-5; maybe TRBD1 (5 bases). DNA for the CDR3: TGTGCCATCAGTGAGTGGGGGGTCCGGAATCAGCCCCAGCATTTT. Translated, it gives CAISEWGVRNQPQHF.